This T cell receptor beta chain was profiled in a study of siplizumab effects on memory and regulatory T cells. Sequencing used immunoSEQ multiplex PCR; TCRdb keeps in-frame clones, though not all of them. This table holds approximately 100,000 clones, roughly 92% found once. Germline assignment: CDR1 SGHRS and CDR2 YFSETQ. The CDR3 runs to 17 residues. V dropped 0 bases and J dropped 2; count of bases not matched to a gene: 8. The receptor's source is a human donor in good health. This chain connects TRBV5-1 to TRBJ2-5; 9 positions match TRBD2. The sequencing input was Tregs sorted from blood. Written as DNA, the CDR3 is TGCGCCAGCAGCTTGGCCGTACTAGCGGGCCCTCAAGAGACCCAGTACTTC. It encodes CASSLAVLAGPQETQYF.